Below, 15 T cell receptor beta chains from the same sample are listed, as sequenced in a study of naive and memory T cell subsets. Treatment noted: skin biopsy from PPD injection site in Mantoux-positive individual. The library had UMIs added by 3' ligation of an oligonucleotide to TCR cDNA. Four PCR rounds used nested alpha and beta constant region primers plus the SP2 primer. Each CDR3 protein gets one entry after TCRdb re-called the UMI-ligation and nested PCR reads with MiXCR. Of around 30,000 distinct CDR3 sequences listed, about 7.4% are singletons. The sequences come from skin, collected from a tuberculin skin test site. The source is an adult in good health.

This clonotype was counted only a few times. J is TRBJ2-2 and V is TRBV25-1; D remains ambiguous. CDR3 length: 12 residues. Germline CDR1 is MGHDK and CDR2 is SYGVNS. V gave up 4 bases and J gave up 4 bases, with 4 bases separating them. The CDR3 sequence is CASSVCTGELFF. For the CDR3, the DNA is TGTGCCAGCAGTGTCTGCACCGGGGAGCTGTTTTTT.

This clonotype came up a few times. This chain uses TRBV3-1 with TRBJ2-3; D uncertain. The CDR3 has 15 residues. The V gene's germline CDR1 is LGHDT and CDR2 YNNKEL (reference sequence). V shed 1 base and J shed 6 bases, with 14 bases lying between them. This CDR3 reads CASSQGFMVRDTQYF. The CDR3 DNA sequence: TGTGCCAGCAGCCAAGGGTTTATGGTACGGGATACGCAGTATTTT.

This clonotype has a count of ten or more. The V gene is TRBV4-2, the J gene TRBJ2-5, with 9 nucleotides matching TRBD1. The J segment lost 2 bases and the V segment lost 3 bases, leaving 7 bases of the junction unmatched. This CDR3 spans 16 amino acids. Germline V gives CDR1 LGHNA, CDR2 YNFKEQ. CDR3 coding DNA: TGTGCCAGCAGCCACAGACCAGGGACAGGGCAAGAGACCCAGTACTTC. It specifies CASSHRPGTGQETQYF.

The V and J genes are TRBV11-3 and TRBJ1-1; possibly TRBD1 for D (5 bases). Germline V gene sequence: CDR1 SGHNT, CDR2 YENEEA. CDR3 length equals 13 residues. V lost 1 base, J lost 5 bases, and 8 bases lay in between. CDR3 sequence (DNA): TGTGCCAGCAGCTTAGTCTGGGGGACTGAAGCTTTCTTT. Translation: CASSLVWGTEAFF.

This clonotype was found many times. The chain recombines TRBV7-6 with TRBJ1-2; D may be TRBD1 (6 bases). The V end was cut by 1 base, the J end by 8 bases, with 17 bases between. Germline V lookup: CDR1 SGHVS, CDR2 FNYEAQ. The CDR3 totals 15 residues. CDR3 sequence (DNA): TGTGCCAGCAGCTTAGAATTGACAGGTTTTCTCGGCTACACCTTC. Translating gives CASSLELTGFLGYTF. The whole variable domain, filled in from reference TRBV7-6 and TRBJ1-2, reads GAGVSQSPRYKVTKRGQDVALRCDPISGHVSLYWYRQALGQGPEFLTYFNYEAQQDKSGLPNDRFSAERPEGSISTLTIQRTEQRDSAMYRCASSLELTGFLGYTFGSGTRLTVV.

There are a few counts of this clonotype. This CDR3 reads CASSFRQGANSPLHF. For the CDR3, the DNA is TGTGCCAGCAGCTTCCGACAGGGAGCCAATTCACCCCTCCACTTT. The chain couples TRBV9 to TRBJ1-6; TRBD1 aligns across 7 bases. The CDR3 extends over 15 amino acids. CDR1 is SGDLS and CDR2 is YYNGEE in the germline V gene. V gave up 4 bases and J gave up 7 bases; unmatched junction bases: 8.

This clonotype turned up a few times. The chain is built from TRBV11-2 and TRBJ1-1; D not certain. The CDR3 extends over 15 amino acids. Germline CDR1 and CDR2: SGHAT and FQNNGV. V was shortened by 5 bases and J by 1 base, with 14 bases between the two germline ends. This CDR3 is CASSTDVERNTEAFF. The CDR3 DNA follows: TGTGCCAGCAGCACAGACGTGGAAAGGAACACTGAAGCTTTCTTT.

Ten or more counts support this clonotype. The rearrangement links TRBV20-1 to TRBJ1-5; 9 bases line up with TRBD1. Trimming removed 3 bases from V and 4 bases from J; junction bases left unmatched: 7. The V gene's germline CDR1 is DFQATT and CDR2 SNEGSKA (reference sequence). This CDR3 contains 15 residues. CDR3 DNA: TGCAGTGCTAGGCCGGGACAGGGATTTAATCAGCCCCAGCATTTT. Residues: CSARPGQGFNQPQHF.

Ten or more counts support this clonotype. The gene calls are TRBV2 and TRBJ1-6, with 8 bases matching TRBD1. The trim removed 2 bases at V and 9 bases at J, leaving 9 bases unmatched. From germline, CDR1 is SNHLY and CDR2 FYNNEI. The CDR3 is 16 amino acids. CDR3 residues: CASSETGQGARSPLHF. DNA for the CDR3: TGTGCCAGCAGTGAAACGGGTCAGGGGGCGCGTTCACCCCTCCACTTT.

The rearrangement links TRBV12-3 or TRBV12-4 to TRBJ1-1; D is unresolved. CDR3 size: 15 residues. Trimming removed 2 bases at V and 1 base at J, with 11 bases between. CDR3 sequence: CASSLRAFGNTEAFF. Written as DNA, the CDR3 is TGTGCCAGCAGTTTAAGGGCATTCGGGAACACTGAAGCTTTCTTT.

This clonotype ranks as medium-sized (0.01 to 0.1%). This chain links TRBV11-2 with TRBJ2-5, with D tentatively TRBD1 (6 bases). CDR1 and CDR2 from the germline V gene are SGHAT and FQNNGV. CDR3 length: 17 amino acids. V was clipped by 5 bases and J by 0 bases, with 19 bases between them. As DNA, the CDR3 is TGTGCCAGCAGCCCCCCCCCGGGACAAGCGTACCAAGAGACCCAGTACTTC. Translated, it gives CASSPPPGQAYQETQYF.

This clonotype showed up just a few times. The chain is built from TRBV3-1 and TRBJ2-3; no reliable D call. CDR1 and CDR2 (germline): LGHDT, YNNKEL (reference sequence). V dropped 4 bases and J dropped 1 base, with 15 bases sitting between them. The CDR3 has 16 residues. This CDR3 is CASSRTFTSGTDTQYF. The CDR3 DNA reads as TGTGCCAGCAGCCGCACGTTCACGTCTGGCACAGATACGCAGTATTTT.

This clonotype was counted ten times or more. The V call is TRBV7-9, the J call TRBJ2-5, with D perhaps matching TRBD2 (5 bases). The V end was cut by 6 bases, the J end by 3 bases, with 14 bases between. In germline, CDR1 is SEHNR, CDR2 FQNEAQ (reference sequence). This CDR3 comprises 14 residues. As DNA, the CDR3 is TGTGCCAGCAGGGGCTGGCAGAGGGAAGAGACCCAGTACTTC. It codes for CASRGWQREETQYF.

The V gene is TRBV2, the J gene TRBJ2-1, with unresolved D. There are 16 residues in the CDR3. Germline CDR1 reads SNHLY; CDR2 reads FYNNEI. The ends were cut back, 3 bases at V and 9 bases at J, with 21 bases in the middle. The CDR3 sequence is CASSDGDLVLTGEQFF. The CDR3 bases are TGTGCCAGCAGTGATGGCGACCTAGTCCTCACGGGTGAGCAGTTCTTC.

This clonotype came up a few times. The V call is TRBV5-1, the J call TRBJ1-6; a weak D match, TRBD1 (6 bases). V lost 4 bases and J 7 bases, leaving 9 bases between the germline ends. The CDR3 has 13 amino acids. CDR1 and CDR2 from the germline V gene are SGHRS and YFSETQ. The CDR3 DNA reads as TGCGCCAGCAGCGAGGGACAAAATTCACCCCTCCACTTT. Protein: CASSEGQNSPLHF.